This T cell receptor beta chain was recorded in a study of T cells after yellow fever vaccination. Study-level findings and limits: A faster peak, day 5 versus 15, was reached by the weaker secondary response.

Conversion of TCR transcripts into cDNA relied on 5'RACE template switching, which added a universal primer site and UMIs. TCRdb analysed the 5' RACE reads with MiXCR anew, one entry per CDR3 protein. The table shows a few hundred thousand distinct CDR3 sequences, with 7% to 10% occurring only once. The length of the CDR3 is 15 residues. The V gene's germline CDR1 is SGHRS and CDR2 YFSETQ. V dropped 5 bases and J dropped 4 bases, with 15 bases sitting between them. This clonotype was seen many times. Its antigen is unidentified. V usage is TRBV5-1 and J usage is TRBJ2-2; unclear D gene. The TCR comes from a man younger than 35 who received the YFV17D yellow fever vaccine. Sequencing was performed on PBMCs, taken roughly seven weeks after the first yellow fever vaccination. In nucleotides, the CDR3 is TGCGCCAGCAGGCCGGACGCGGCAGCCACCGGGGAGCTGTTTTTT. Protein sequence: CASRPDAAATGELFF.